The clone carrying this T cell receptor (beta chain) came up a few times. Its antigen is undetermined. TCRdb's copy holds only in-frame clones and misses some; the assay was immunoSEQ multiplex PCR. Among 150,000 to 200,000 clones listed, around 93% were seen once. The CDR3 has 13 residues. Trimming took 2 bases from V and 4 from J, leaving 9 bases between them. The germline V gene has CDR1 SGHRS and CDR2 YFSETQ. This entry is derived from a study of T cell responses to AZD1222 COVID-19 vaccine. Overall study results and limits: Spike-specific TCR breadth rose after two AZD1222 doses, and depth rose as well.

Material: peripheral blood, obtained on day 0 of AZD1222 vaccination. The chain combines TRBV5-1 with TRBJ1-1, with D possibly being TRBD1 (5 bases). The sequence was collected from an adult in good health. CDR3 sequence reads: CASSFRVGTEAFF. CDR3 DNA sequence: TGCGCCAGCAGCTTCAGGGTTGGCACTGAAGCTTTCTTT.